This T cell receptor (beta chain) was captured by sequencing in a study of blood T cell repertoires in COVID-19. Study-wide context: In each case, the material was cDNA or gDNA derived from T cells, B-cell-depleted T cells, or PBMCs.

Some clones are missing from TCRdb's copy, which holds only in-frame ones; the method was immunoSEQ multiplex PCR. Found here are about 200,000 clones, around four fifths of them singletons; the top ten hold roughly 6.9%. J was trimmed by 3 bases and V by 0 bases; bases with no gene match: 8. Germline assignment: CDR1 MNHEY and CDR2 SMNVEV (reference sequence). CDR3 length: 17 amino acids. Material for sequencing was peripheral blood. The chain combines TRBV27 with TRBJ2-5, with 9 bases fitting TRBD2. This receptor was obtained from a human donor with acute or convalescent COVID-19. The donor label of this sample is uncertain. This chain's CDR3 is CASSLSTSGASEETQYF. CDR3 coding DNA: TGTGCCAGCAGTTTATCGACTAGCGGAGCCTCGGAAGAGACCCAGTACTTC.